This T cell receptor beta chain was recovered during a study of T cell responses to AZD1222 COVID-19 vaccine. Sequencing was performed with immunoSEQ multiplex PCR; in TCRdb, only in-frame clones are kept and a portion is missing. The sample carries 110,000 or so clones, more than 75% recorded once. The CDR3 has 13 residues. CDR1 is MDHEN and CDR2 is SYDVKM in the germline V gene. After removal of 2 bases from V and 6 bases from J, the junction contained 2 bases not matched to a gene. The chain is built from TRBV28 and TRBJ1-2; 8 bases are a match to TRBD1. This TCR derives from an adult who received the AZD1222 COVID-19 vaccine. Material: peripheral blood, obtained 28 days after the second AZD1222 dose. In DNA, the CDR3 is TGTGCCAGCAGTTTAAACAGGGGGAATGGCTACACCTTC. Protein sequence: CASSLNRGNGYTF.